The sequence of this T cell receptor (beta chain) was determined in a study of cytomegalovirus exposure and HLA in healthy donors. Study-level information: Among 398 genotyped donors, roughly 81% fell in the Caucasian-associated ancestry cluster. Whole-study findings and limits: Many donors carried some public TCRs, although rarity characterized most TCR sequences. Being productive about 90% or about 30% of the time was typical of most TCR beta V segments in an earlier analysis.

The primer mix had 60 Vbeta and 13 Jbeta primers. The repertoire was sequenced with immunoSEQ multiplex PCR; TCRdb's copy has only in-frame clones and lacks some. This sample has around 130,000 clones, with 70% to 80% found just once. Germline lookup yields CDR1 SNHLY and CDR2 FYNNEI. Germline trimming cut 6 bases from V and 10 bases from J; bases unmatched to any gene: 11. The CDR3 is 15 amino acids. As regards this clone: Its antigen is still unknown.

This sequence was found in a man aged 18 to 29 in good health and CMV-seronegative. The chain is built from TRBV2 and TRBJ1-6; 8 bases fit TRBD1. What was sequenced was PBMCs. This CDR3 reads CASRGSWRTGSPLHF. DNA of the CDR3: TGTGCCAGCAGGGGGTCCTGGAGGACAGGGTCACCCCTCCACTTT.